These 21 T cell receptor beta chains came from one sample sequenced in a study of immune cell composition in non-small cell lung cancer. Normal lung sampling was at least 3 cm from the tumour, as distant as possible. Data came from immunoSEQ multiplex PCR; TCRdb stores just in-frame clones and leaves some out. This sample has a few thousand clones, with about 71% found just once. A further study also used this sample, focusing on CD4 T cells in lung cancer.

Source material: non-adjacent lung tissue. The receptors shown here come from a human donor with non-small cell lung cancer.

For the CDR3, the DNA is TGTGCCAGCAGCTCCGGGGGGGCAAAGGATACGCAGTATTTT. Protein: CASSSGGAKDTQYF. This chain uses TRBV7-8 with TRBJ2-3; 8 bases agree with TRBD2. The junction had 6 bases not matched to a gene; V was cut back by 4 bases and J by 6 bases. CDR1 and CDR2 (germline): SGHVS, FQNEAQ. The CDR3 is made up of 14 amino acids.

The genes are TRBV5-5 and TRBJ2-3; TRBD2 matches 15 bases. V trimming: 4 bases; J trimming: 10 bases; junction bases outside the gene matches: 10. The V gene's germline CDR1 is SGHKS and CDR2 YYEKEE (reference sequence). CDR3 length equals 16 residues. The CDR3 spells CASSPGLAGGPWSQYF. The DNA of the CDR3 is TGTGCCAGCAGCCCCGGACTAGCGGGAGGGCCATGGTCGCAGTATTTT.

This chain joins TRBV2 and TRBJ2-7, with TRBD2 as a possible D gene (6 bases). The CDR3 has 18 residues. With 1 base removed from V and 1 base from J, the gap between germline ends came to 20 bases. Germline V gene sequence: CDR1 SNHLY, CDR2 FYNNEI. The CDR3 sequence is CASSEGPAEDYPSYEQYF. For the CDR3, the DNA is TGTGCCAGCAGTGAAGGGCCGGCGGAGGACTACCCTTCCTACGAGCAGTACTTC.

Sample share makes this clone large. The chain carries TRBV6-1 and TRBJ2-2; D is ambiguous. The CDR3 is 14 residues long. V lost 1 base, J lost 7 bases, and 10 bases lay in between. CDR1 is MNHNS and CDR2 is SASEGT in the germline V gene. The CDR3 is CASSEGLVGGELFF. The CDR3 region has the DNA TGTGCCAGCAGTGAAGGTCTCGTCGGCGGGGAGCTGTTTTTT.

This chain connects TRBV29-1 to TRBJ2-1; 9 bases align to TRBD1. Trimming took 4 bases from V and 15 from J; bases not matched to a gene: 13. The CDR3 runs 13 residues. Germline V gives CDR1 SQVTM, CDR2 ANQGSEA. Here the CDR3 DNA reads TGCAGCGTTGTGGTTGGGGGACAGGGTAATCGGTTCTTC. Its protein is CSVVVGGQGNRFF.

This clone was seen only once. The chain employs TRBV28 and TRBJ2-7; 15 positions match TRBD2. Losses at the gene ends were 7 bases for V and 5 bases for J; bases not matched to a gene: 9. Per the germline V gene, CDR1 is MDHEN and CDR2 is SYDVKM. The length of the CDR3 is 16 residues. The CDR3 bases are TGTGCCAGCACTCCTGCCGGACTAGCGGGAGGGGACGAGCAGTACTTC. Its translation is CASTPAGLAGGDEQYF.

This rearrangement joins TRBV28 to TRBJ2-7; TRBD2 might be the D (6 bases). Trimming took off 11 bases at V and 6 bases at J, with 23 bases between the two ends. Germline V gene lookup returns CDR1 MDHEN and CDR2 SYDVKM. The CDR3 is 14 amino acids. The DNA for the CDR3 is TGTGCCGGATCGTTCAGCGGTCTGGGGGGCGAGCAGTACTTC. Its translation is CAGSFSGLGGEQYF.

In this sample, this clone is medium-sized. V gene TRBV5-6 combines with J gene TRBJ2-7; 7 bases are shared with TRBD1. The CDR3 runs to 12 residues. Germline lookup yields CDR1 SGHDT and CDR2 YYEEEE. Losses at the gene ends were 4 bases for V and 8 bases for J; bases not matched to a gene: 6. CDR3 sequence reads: CASSLGTVKQYF. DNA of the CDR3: TGTGCCAGCAGCCTAGGGACAGTCAAGCAGTACTTC.

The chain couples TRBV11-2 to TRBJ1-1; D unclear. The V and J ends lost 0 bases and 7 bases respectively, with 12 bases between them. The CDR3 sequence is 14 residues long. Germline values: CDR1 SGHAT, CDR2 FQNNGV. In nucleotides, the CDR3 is TGTGCCAGCAGCTTAGATCAGGCAGGCGATGAAGCTTTCTTT. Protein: CASSLDQAGDEAFF.

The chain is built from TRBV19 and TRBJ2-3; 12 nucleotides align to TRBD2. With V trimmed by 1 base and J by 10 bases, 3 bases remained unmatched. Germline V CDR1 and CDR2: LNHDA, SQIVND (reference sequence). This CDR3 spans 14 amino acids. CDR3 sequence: CASSIALAGGPQYF. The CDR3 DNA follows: TGTGCCAGTAGTATAGCGCTAGCGGGAGGGCCGCAGTATTTT.

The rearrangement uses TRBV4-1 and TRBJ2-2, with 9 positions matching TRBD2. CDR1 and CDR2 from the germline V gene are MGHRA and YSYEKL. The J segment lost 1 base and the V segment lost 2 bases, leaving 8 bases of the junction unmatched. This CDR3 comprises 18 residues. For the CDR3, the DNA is TGCGCCAGCAGCCAAACTATAGCGGGAGAGGGGAACACCGGGGAGCTGTTTTTT. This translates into CASSQTIAGEGNTGELFF.

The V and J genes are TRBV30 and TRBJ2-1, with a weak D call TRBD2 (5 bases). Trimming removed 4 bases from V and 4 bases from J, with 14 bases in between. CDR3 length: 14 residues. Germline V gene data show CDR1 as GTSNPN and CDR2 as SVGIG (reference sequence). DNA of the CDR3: TGTGCCTGGACCCTATTCGGGGTTTACAATGAGCAGTTCTTC. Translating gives CAWTLFGVYNEQFF.

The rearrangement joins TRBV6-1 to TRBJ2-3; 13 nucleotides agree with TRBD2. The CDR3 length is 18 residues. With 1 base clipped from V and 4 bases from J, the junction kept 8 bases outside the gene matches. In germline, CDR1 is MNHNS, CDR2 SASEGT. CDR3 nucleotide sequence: TGTGCCAGCAGTGAAGAAAGACCACTAGCGGGAGGGCCAGATACGCAGTATTTT. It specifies CASSEERPLAGGPDTQYF.

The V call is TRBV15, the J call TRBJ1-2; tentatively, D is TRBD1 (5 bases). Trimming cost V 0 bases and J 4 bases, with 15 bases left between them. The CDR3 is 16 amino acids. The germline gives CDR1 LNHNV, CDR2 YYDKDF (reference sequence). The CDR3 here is CATSRDGLSGVYGYTF. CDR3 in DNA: TGTGCCACCAGCAGAGATGGACTTTCGGGGGTCTATGGCTACACCTTC.

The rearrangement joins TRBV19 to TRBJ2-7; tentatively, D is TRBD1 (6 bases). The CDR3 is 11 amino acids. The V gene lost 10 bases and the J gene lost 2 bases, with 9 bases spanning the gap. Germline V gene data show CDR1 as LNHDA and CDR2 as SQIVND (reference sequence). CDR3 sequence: CATGQPYEQYF. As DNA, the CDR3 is TGTGCCACCGGACAGCCCTACGAGCAGTACTTC.

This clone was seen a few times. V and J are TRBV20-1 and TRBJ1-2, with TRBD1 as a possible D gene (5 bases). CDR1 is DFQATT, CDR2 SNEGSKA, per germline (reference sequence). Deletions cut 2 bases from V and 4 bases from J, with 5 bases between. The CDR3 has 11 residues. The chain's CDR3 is CSARQGYGYTF. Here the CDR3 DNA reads TGCAGTGCTAGACAGGGCTATGGCTACACCTTC.

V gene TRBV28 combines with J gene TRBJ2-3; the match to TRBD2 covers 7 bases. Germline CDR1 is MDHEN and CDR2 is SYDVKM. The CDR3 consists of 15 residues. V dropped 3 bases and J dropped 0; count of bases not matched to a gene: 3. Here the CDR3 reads CASSFGGTSTDTQYF. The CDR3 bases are TGTGCCAGCAGTTTCGGGGGGACTAGCACAGATACGCAGTATTTT.

The CDR3, as DNA: TGTGCCAGCAGCTCTGGACTAGCGGGGGCATTGGGGGAGCTGTTTTTT. Encoded protein: CASSSGLAGALGELFF. The J gene is TRBJ2-2, the V gene TRBV7-3, with 13 bases that match TRBD2. Germline trimming cut 4 bases from V and 8 bases from J; bases unmatched to any gene: 7. The CDR3 is made up of 16 amino acids. The V gene's germline CDR1 is SGHTA and CDR2 FQGTGA.

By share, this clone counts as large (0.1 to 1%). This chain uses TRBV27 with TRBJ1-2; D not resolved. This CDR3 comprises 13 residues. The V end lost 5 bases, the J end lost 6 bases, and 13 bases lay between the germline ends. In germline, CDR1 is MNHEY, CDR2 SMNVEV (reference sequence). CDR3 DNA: TGTGCCAGCAGTGCCACGGAGTCGCATGGCTACACCTTC. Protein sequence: CASSATESHGYTF.

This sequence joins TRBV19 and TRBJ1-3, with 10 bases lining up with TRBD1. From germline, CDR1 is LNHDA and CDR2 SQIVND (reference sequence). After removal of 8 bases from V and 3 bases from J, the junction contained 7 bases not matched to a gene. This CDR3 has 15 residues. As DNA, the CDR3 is TGTGCCAGTCAGCCGGGACAGGGGCTTGGAAACACCATATATTTT. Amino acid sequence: CASQPGQGLGNTIYF.

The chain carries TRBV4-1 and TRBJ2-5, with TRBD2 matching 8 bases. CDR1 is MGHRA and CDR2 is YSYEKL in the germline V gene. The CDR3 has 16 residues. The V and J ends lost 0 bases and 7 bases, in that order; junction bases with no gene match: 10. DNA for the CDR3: TGCGCCAGCAGCCAAGATTCCACGGGAGGGGCGGGGACCCAGTACTTC. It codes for CASSQDSTGGAGTQYF.